The next 20 T cell receptor beta chains were all read from a single sample in a study of OX40 agonist ivuxolimab in advanced cancers. Some clones are missing from TCRdb's copy, which holds only in-frame ones; the method was immunoSEQ multiplex PCR. Of around 35,000 clones in the sample, 65% to 85% were seen once. The source was CD4+ or CD8+ T cells sorted from blood, collected in a trial of the OX40 agonist ivuxolimab. The receptors were gathered from an adult with an advanced solid tumor such as melanoma, head and neck, liver or kidney cancer.

The J gene is TRBJ1-2, the V gene TRBV2, with D unresolved. Germline loops: CDR1 SNHLY, CDR2 FYNNEI. The CDR3 length is 13 residues. Trimming removed 5 bases at V and 3 bases at J, with 10 bases between. The CDR3 reads CASSYTEDYGYTF. The DNA for the CDR3 is TGTGCCAGCAGTTACACAGAGGACTATGGCTACACCTTC.

This rearrangement joins TRBV11-2 to TRBJ2-7; D is undetermined. The germline CDR1 and CDR2 sequences are SGHAT and FQNNGV. This CDR3 is 11 amino acids long. Trimming stripped 7 bases from V and 3 bases from J, with 7 bases between. The CDR3 DNA sequence: TGTGCCAGCACCACGAACTACGAGCAGTACTTC. Encoded protein: CASTTNYEQYF.

This chain joins TRBV19 and TRBJ2-6; 7 nucleotides agree with TRBD2. CDR3 length: 15 residues. The germline gives CDR1 LNHDA, CDR2 SQIVND (reference sequence). V gave up 4 bases and J gave up 2 bases; unmatched junction bases: 2. CDR3 in DNA: TGTGCCAGTAGTAATGGGGGGGCTGGGGCCAACGTCCTGACTTTC. It codes for CASSNGGAGANVLTF.

The chain has TRBV18 and TRBJ1-6; a possible D gene is TRBD1 (5 bases). Germline lookup yields CDR1 KGHSH and CDR2 LQKENI. This CDR3 has 15 amino acids. The ends were cut back, 8 bases at V and 6 bases at J, with 17 bases in the middle. CDR3 bases: TGTGCCAGCCGACTCAGGGCCAACCGTAATTCACCCCTCCACTTT. Translation gives CASRLRANRNSPLHF.

V is TRBV2 and J is TRBJ2-6; weak D call: TRBD1 (6 bases). The CDR3 extends over 16 amino acids. Trimming left V 8 bases short and J 0 bases short, with 14 bases between. Germline V gene data show CDR1 as SNHLY and CDR2 as FYNNEI. CDR3 DNA: TGTGCCAGCTTTGCAGGGACAAACTCTGGGGCCAACGTCCTGACTTTC. This encodes CASFAGTNSGANVLTF.

The chain employs TRBV7-9 and TRBJ2-5, with 9 bases lining up with TRBD2. This CDR3 has 14 residues. Germline trimming cut 5 bases from V and 5 bases from J; bases unmatched to any gene: 6. Germline CDR1 and CDR2: SEHNR and FQNEAQ (reference sequence). CDR3 bases: TGTGCCAGCAGCCAGAGGACTAGCGCGGAGACCCAGTACTTC. Its translation is CASSQRTSAETQYF. Full variable domain (rest looked up from reference TRBV7-9 and TRBJ2-5): DTGVSQNPRHKITKRGQNVTFRCDPISEHNRLYWYRQTLGQGPEFLTYFQNEAQLEKSRLLSDRFSAERPKGSFSTLEIQRTEQGDSAMYLCASSQRTSAETQYFGPGTRLLVL.

The rearrangement links TRBV14 to TRBJ1-2; 9 bases agree with TRBD1. This CDR3 spans 18 amino acids. J gave up 6 bases and V 2 bases, and 16 bases lay outside the gene matches. The germline gives CDR1 SGHDN, CDR2 FVKESK. The CDR3 DNA reads TGTGCCAGCAGCCAAATCGGCCTAGGACAGGGGAAGGCCCATGGCTACACCTTC. This codes for CASSQIGLGQGKAHGYTF.

The rearrangement joins TRBV19 to TRBJ1-6; possibly TRBD1 for D (5 bases). V shed 10 bases and J shed 1 base, with 14 bases lying between them. Germline V CDR1 and CDR2: LNHDA, SQIVND (reference sequence). The CDR3 is made up of 15 amino acids. Written as DNA, the CDR3 is TGTGCCACCACTACAGGAGGATCCTATAATTCACCCCTCCACTTT. Protein product: CATTTGGSYNSPLHF.

The chain recombines TRBV7-2 with TRBJ1-2, with TRBD1 identical over 10 bases. The CDR3 has 14 amino acids. After removal of 4 bases from V and 4 bases from J, the junction contained 3 bases not matched to a gene. Germline loops: CDR1 SGHTA, CDR2 FQGNSA. The DNA for the CDR3 is TGTGCCAGCAGCTCCCGGACAGGGGGCTATGGCTACACCTTC. This encodes CASSSRTGGYGYTF.

The rearrangement links TRBV4-1 to TRBJ2-1, with TRBD2 identical over 10 bases. The J segment lost 6 bases and the V segment lost 1 base, leaving 6 bases of the junction unmatched. From germline, CDR1 is MGHRA and CDR2 YSYEKL. This CDR3 spans 16 amino acids. CDR3 nucleotide sequence: TGCGCCAGCAGCCAAGGTTTAGCGGGGGGACGCAATGAGCAGTTCTTC. Translating gives CASSQGLAGGRNEQFF.

The chain uses TRBV10-3 and TRBJ1-1; the D gene is possibly TRBD1 (5 bases). The ends were cut back, 3 bases at V and 1 base at J, with 12 bases in the middle. The germline V gene has CDR1 ENHRY and CDR2 SYGVKD. The CDR3 has 15 residues. CDR3 sequence: CAISDPGTENTEAFF. The CDR3 DNA sequence: TGTGCCATCAGTGACCCGGGGACGGAGAACACTGAAGCTTTCTTT.

This clone was counted only a few times. The chain combines TRBV19 with TRBJ1-2; D call uncertain. Germline CDR1 LNHDA, CDR2 SQIVND (reference sequence). Trimming removed 2 bases from V and 2 bases from J, with 12 bases in between. This CDR3 is 15 amino acids long. The CDR3 DNA reads TGTGCCAGTAGTATAACGAGGGAAGGGAACTATGGCTACACCTTC. Protein sequence: CASSITREGNYGYTF.

The chain combines TRBV7-9 with TRBJ1-2; perhaps TRBD1 as D (6 bases). The V and J ends lost 1 base and 0 bases respectively, with 15 bases between them. CDR1 is SEHNR, CDR2 FQNEAQ, per germline (reference sequence). The CDR3 has 17 residues. The CDR3 DNA sequence: TGTGCCAGCAGCTTAGACGGGACAAGGGTTTCTAACTATGGCTACACCTTC. It translates to CASSLDGTRVSNYGYTF.

This chain connects TRBV6-1 to TRBJ1-1; 10 bases line up with TRBD1. This CDR3 is 15 amino acids long. The V segment lost 2 bases and the J segment 4 bases; nucleotides outside the gene matches: 4. CDR1 is MNHNS, CDR2 SASEGT, per germline. In DNA, the CDR3 is TGTGCCAGCAGTGAAATTTGGACAGGGGGCACTGAAGCTTTCTTT. Protein sequence: CASSEIWTGGTEAFF.

The chain is built from TRBV5-1 and TRBJ2-7, with 7 bases fitting TRBD1. CDR1 SGHRS and CDR2 YFSETQ come from the germline V gene. The ends lost 4 bases at V and 4 bases at J; junction bases unmatched: 14. The CDR3 totals 16 residues. CDR3: CASSPYSTGTLYEQYF. The CDR3 nucleotides read TGCGCCAGCAGCCCATACTCGACAGGGACGTTATACGAGCAGTACTTC.

This clone is labeled as medium-sized (0.01 to 0.1%). The V call is TRBV5-6, the J call TRBJ1-6; D possibly corresponds to TRBD1 (6 bases). Germline V CDR1 and CDR2: SGHDT, YYEEEE. The CDR3 spans 15 residues. V lost 4 bases and J 9 bases, leaving 17 bases between the germline ends. The CDR3 coding sequence is TGTGCCAGCAGCCGACAGGTTGGAGTCGGTTCACCCCTCCACTTT. The encoded protein is CASSRQVGVGSPLHF. The entire variable domain, with the rest obtained from reference TRBV5-6 and TRBJ1-6, is as follows: DAGVTQSPTHLIKTRGQQVTLRCSPKSGHDTVSWYQQALGQGPQFIFQYYEEEERQRGNFPDRFSGHQFPNYSSELNVNALLLGDSALYLCASSRQVGVGSPLHFGNGTRLTVT.

This chain uses TRBV5-6 with TRBJ2-7, with D unresolved. The CDR3 is made up of 14 amino acids. V lost 0 bases, J lost 1 base, and 8 bases lay in between. Per the germline V gene, CDR1 is SGHDT and CDR2 is YYEEEE. In nucleotides, the CDR3 is TGTGCCAGCAGCTTGGCGGTAGGTTCCTACGAGCAGTACTTC. Translated: CASSLAVGSYEQYF.

J is TRBJ1-3 and V is TRBV7-8; 7 bases fit TRBD1. CDR1 and CDR2 from the germline V gene are SGHVS and FQNEAQ. This CDR3 has 17 residues. The V gene end was trimmed by 0 bases and the J gene end by 0 bases; junction bases not matched to a gene: 5. The CDR3, as DNA: TGTGCCAGCAGCTTAGCCCTGGGACAGAGCTCTGGAAACACCATATATTTT. Translating gives CASSLALGQSSGNTIYF.

The CDR3 is CASSLRGQSTDTQYF. The DNA of the CDR3 is TGCGCCAGCAGCCTAAGGGGACAGAGCACAGATACGCAGTATTTT. This chain uses TRBV5-1 with TRBJ2-3; 7 positions match TRBD1. CDR1 and CDR2 from the germline V gene are SGHRS and YFSETQ. The CDR3 is 15 residues long. The junction had 5 bases not matched to a gene; V was cut back by 4 bases and J by 0 bases.

The gene calls are TRBV29-1 and TRBJ1-1, with 9 positions matching TRBD1. The V gene end was trimmed by 3 bases and the J gene end by 3 bases; junction bases not matched to a gene: 11. The CDR3 is 16 residues long. Looked up from germline, CDR1 is SQVTM and CDR2 is ANQGSEA. The CDR3 loop is CSVDGTGSLWDTEAFF. The CDR3 DNA is TGCAGCGTTGATGGGACAGGGAGTTTATGGGACACTGAAGCTTTCTTT.